This T cell receptor (beta chain) was recovered during a study of OX40 agonist ivuxolimab in advanced cancers. Turning to the study itself: There were three patients with partial responses, one having hepatocellular carcinoma and two cutaneous melanoma.

Unmatched junction bases numbered 8, after V lost 3 bases and J lost 6 bases. Germline lookup yields CDR1 SGHRS and CDR2 YFSETQ. The CDR3 sequence is 16 residues long. The protocol was immunoSEQ multiplex PCR, while the TCRdb copy is restricted to in-frame clones and leaves out a portion. The data contain about 65,000 clones, about nine tenths of them singletons. This specimen consisted of CD4+ or CD8+ T cells sorted from blood, obtained in a trial of the OX40 agonist ivuxolimab. This sequence joins TRBV5-1 and TRBJ1-6; TRBD1 matches 8 bases. This TCR came from an adult with an advanced solid tumor such as melanoma, head and neck, liver or kidney cancer. In DNA form, the CDR3 reads TGCGCCAGCAGCTCCGGACAGGGTAGCTTTAATTCACCCCTCCACTTT. Amino acids: CASSSGQGSFNSPLHF. Drawing the rest from reference TRBV5-1 and TRBJ1-6, the complete variable domain is KAGVTQTPRYLIKTRGQQVTLSCSPISGHRSVSWYQQTPGQGLQFLFEYFSETQRNKGNFPGRFSGRQFSNSRSEMNVSTLELGDSALYLCASSSGQGSFNSPLHFGNGTRLTVT.